The rows below give T cell receptor beta chains drawn from one sample of a study of beta chain features in type 1 diabetes. Produced via immunoSEQ multiplex PCR; TCRdb's table is partial and in-frame only. This table holds roughly 24,000 clones, approximately 57% found once. Input material: stem cell memory CD4+ T cells from blood. These receptor sequences come from a man aged 18-30 years with type 1 diabetes. CDR3s include the opening cysteine and the closing phenylalanine or tryptophan. The D gene is left open where the match is weak. Some rows have no size entry. The others give once, few or many, or a class for an expanded clone.

clone_size: few; d_call: TRBD2; v_call: TRBV10-3; j_call: TRBJ2-5; cdr3_nt: TGTGCCATCCGGACTAGGGACCACCAAGAGACCCAGTACTTC; cdr3_aa: CAIRTRDHQETQYF
clone_size: NA; d_call: TRBD1; v_call: TRBV10-3; j_call: TRBJ2-6; cdr3_nt: TGTGCCATCAGTGGGGGACAGGGAATCTCTGGGGCCAACGTCCTGACTTTC; cdr3_aa: CAISGGQGISGANVLTF
clone_size: NA; d_call: NA; v_call: TRBV10-1; j_call: TRBJ2-2; cdr3_nt: TGCGCCAGCAGTCCCCAAGCCGACGGGGAGCTGTTTTTT; cdr3_aa: CASSPQADGELFF
clone_size: few; d_call: NA; v_call: TRBV7-2; j_call: TRBJ2-5; cdr3_nt: TGTGCCAGCAGCTTAAGGGTGGGCACCAGGGACCAAGAGACCCAGTACTTC; cdr3_aa: CASSLRVGTRDQETQYF
clone_size: NA; d_call: NA; v_call: TRBV28; j_call: TRBJ2-5; cdr3_nt: TGTGCCACTTCCCAATCCGAGGAGACCCAGTACTTC; cdr3_aa: CATSQSEETQYF
clone_size: few; d_call: NA; v_call: TRBV18; j_call: TRBJ1-4; cdr3_nt: TGTGCCAGCTCACCCGGCAGGGGAATAAGTGAAAAACTGTTTTTT; cdr3_aa: CASSPGRGISEKLFF
clone_size: NA; d_call: TRBD2; v_call: TRBV28; j_call: TRBJ2-3; cdr3_nt: TGTGCCAGCAGTCTTCCCGGGGGCGGGAGGAGGTCAGATACGCAGTATTTT; cdr3_aa: CASSLPGGGRRSDTQYF
clone_size: NA; d_call: TRBD2; v_call: TRBV7-2; j_call: TRBJ2-5; cdr3_nt: TGTGCCAGCAGCTTACAAACTAGCGGGGGTGGGGAGACCCAGTACTTC; cdr3_aa: CASSLQTSGGGETQYF
clone_size: few; d_call: NA; v_call: TRBV2; j_call: TRBJ1-2; cdr3_nt: TGTGCCAGCAGTGAAGCGTTGGCCAACTATGGCTACACCTTC; cdr3_aa: CASSEALANYGYTF
clone_size: NA; d_call: NA; v_call: TRBV5-1; j_call: TRBJ1-2; cdr3_nt: TGCGCCAGCAGCCCCCGCCAGGGCACTATCTATGGCTACACCTTC; cdr3_aa: CASSPRQGTIYGYTF
clone_size: few; d_call: NA; v_call: TRBV19; j_call: TRBJ2-4; cdr3_nt: TGTGCCAGTAGTATAGAATTGTATTGGCACACCAAAAACATTCAGTACTTC; cdr3_aa: CASSIELYWHTKNIQYF
clone_size: NA; d_call: TRBD2; v_call: TRBV29-1; j_call: TRBJ2-7; cdr3_nt: TGCAGCGTTGGCCTAGCGGGAGCTTACGAGCAGTACTTC; cdr3_aa: CSVGLAGAYEQYF
clone_size: once; d_call: NA; v_call: TRBV6-5; j_call: TRBJ2-7; cdr3_nt: TGTGCCAGCAGTTACGGTGTGGGGCAAAGGTCCTACGAGCAGTACTTC; cdr3_aa: CASSYGVGQRSYEQYF
clone_size: few; d_call: NA; v_call: TRBV2; j_call: TRBJ2-4; cdr3_nt: TGTGCCAGCAGCTACGCCGGAGACGAAAACATTCAGTACTTC; cdr3_aa: CASSYAGDENIQYF
clone_size: NA; d_call: NA; v_call: TRBV19; j_call: TRBJ1-5; cdr3_nt: TGTGCCAGTAGTATGGCAGGAAATCAGCCCCAGCATTTT; cdr3_aa: CASSMAGNQPQHF
clone_size: NA; d_call: NA; v_call: TRBV18; j_call: TRBJ1-4; cdr3_nt: TGTGCCAGCTCACCTCCCGGTTACTATGAAAAACTGTTTTTT; cdr3_aa: CASSPPGYYEKLFF
clone_size: NA; d_call: TRBD1; v_call: TRBV11-2; j_call: TRBJ2-7; cdr3_nt: TGTGCCAGCAGCTACGGGGGAATCAGGGGGCCGCTCGAGCAGTACTTC; cdr3_aa: CASSYGGIRGPLEQYF
clone_size: NA; d_call: NA; v_call: TRBV7-9; j_call: TRBJ1-6; cdr3_nt: TGTGCCAGCAGCTTAGTAGCCAGTCCTAATTCACCCCTCCACTTT; cdr3_aa: CASSLVASPNSPLHF
clone_size: NA; d_call: NA; v_call: TRBV7-9; j_call: TRBJ1-2; cdr3_nt: TGTGCCAGCCTACTTGGGGCAGGAGATCATGGCTACACCTTC; cdr3_aa: CASLLGAGDHGYTF
clone_size: few; d_call: NA; v_call: TRBV30; j_call: TRBJ2-7; cdr3_nt: TGTGCCTGGAGTTTTGACACAAACCAGTACTTC; cdr3_aa: CAWSFDTNQYF
clone_size: NA; d_call: TRBD2; v_call: TRBV6-1; j_call: TRBJ2-5; cdr3_nt: TGTGCCAGCAGTGATATAGGCGGGAGGGCCTCAGAGACCCAGTACTTC; cdr3_aa: CASSDIGGRASETQYF
clone_size: NA; d_call: NA; v_call: TRBV19; j_call: TRBJ1-6; cdr3_nt: TGTGCCAGTAGAAGGGGCTCTGATTCACCCCTCCACTTT; cdr3_aa: CASRRGSDSPLHF